This T cell receptor (beta chain) was captured by sequencing in a study of T cell repertoires in cytomegalovirus infection. Study overall: Based on public TCR beta signatures, there were indications of CMV infection and of a matching HLA type.

One entry per CDR3 protein results from TCRdb running MiXCR on the reads. Counted here are some 680,000 distinct CDR3 sequences, roughly a third occurring once; the ten biggest clones make up 2.5% to 3.5%. Germline CDR1 is LNHDA and CDR2 is SQIVND (reference sequence). Trimming removed 6 bases at V and 11 bases at J, with 19 bases between. The CDR3 contains 13 residues. In the case of this clonotype: Its antigen remains unidentified.

Findings of the study overall: HLA-C-restricted, CMV-specific TCR beta clonotypes were dominant ex vivo.

The sequence came from a human donor in good health (CMV status not recorded). Some clones in this sample may be carry-over from other donors' samples. The material sequenced was PBMCs. The rearrangement links TRBV19 to TRBJ1-1; no firm D call. The CDR3 nucleotides are TGTGCCAGTAGACCGTCGGGGTCTCCCGAGGCTTTCTTT. Translation: CASRPSGSPEAFF.